This entry describes one TCR beta chain. As yet, its antigen is unknown. The CDR3 totals 13 residues. Germline assignment: CDR1 LGHDT and CDR2 YNNKEL (reference sequence). J was trimmed by 4 bases and V by 9 bases; bases with no gene match: 8. The sample belongs to a study of Ad26.COV2.S vaccination and SARS-CoV-2 variants. The wider study: Intramuscular Ad26.COV2.S at 5x10^10 or 1x10^11 viral particles.

TCRdb's copy holds only in-frame clones and misses some; the assay was immunoSEQ multiplex PCR. This table holds roughly 700,000 clones, roughly 90% found once. Treatment denoted: roughly 18 received Ad26.COV2.S at low or high dose, single or two shots; five or six received placebo; per-sample allocation not given. Sampling was performed 63 days after the first vaccine or placebo injection. Vaccination used an Ad26 vector expressing Wuhan-strain SARS-CoV-2 spike. Findings and caveats of the study: Possible underestimation of total T cell responses by the TCR breadth and depth analyses was noted.

V and J are TRBV3-1 (or the pseudogene TRBV3-2) and TRBJ1-1, with TRBD1 identical over 7 bases. Material: peripheral blood, obtained in a trial of Ad26.COV2.S vaccine versus placebo. This sequence was found in a person aged 18-60 years who received the Ad26.COV2.S COVID-19 vaccine or a placebo. As DNA, the CDR3 is TGTGCCAGTACGTCAGGGGGATTCACTGAAGCTTTCTTT. This codes for CASTSGGFTEAFF.